The clone carrying this T cell receptor beta chain is termed medium-sized. Its antigen is currently unknown. Profiling relied on immunoSEQ multiplex PCR, and the TCRdb table lists in-frame clones only, not all of them. The sample carries 10,000 to 15,000 clones, around 90% recorded once. This sample is part of a study of OX40 agonist ivuxolimab in advanced cancers. The wider study: Having had anti-PD-1, anti-PD-L1 or anti-CTLA-4 therapy before was allowed, and around 39% had some. Regarding the study as a whole: At 0.1 to 3.0 mg/kg, CD4+ and CD8+ blood T cells expanded clonally by week 6. Expanded clones were, on average, more numerous among CD8+ T cells than CD4+.

The CDR3 covers 18 residues. V dropped 0 bases and J dropped 4 bases, with 21 bases sitting between them. Germline CDR1 reads LGHNA; CDR2 reads YSLEER. The chain links TRBV4-3 to TRBJ1-2; perhaps TRBD1 as D (5 bases). Specimen: CD4+ or CD8+ T cells sorted from blood, collected in a trial of the OX40 agonist ivuxolimab. The receptor was isolated from an adult with an advanced solid tumor such as melanoma, head and neck, liver or kidney cancer. For the CDR3, the DNA is TGCGCCAGCAGCCAAGATTCGCCTTCCGGGGGGTCCTCCTATGGCTACACCTTC. This translates into CASSQDSPSGGSSYGYTF.